Below are 9 T cell receptor beta chains sequenced from a single sample in a study of T cell repertoires in cytomegalovirus infection. MiXCR, run by TCRdb on the reads, gives a single entry per CDR3 protein. The sample includes approximately 73,000 distinct CDR3 sequences, 40% of them seen just once. Antigens of these TCRs are unknown. Sequencing used CD8+ T cells from cultured PBMCs, obtained from culture after CMV antigen stimulation. The source of these receptors is a human donor in good health (CMV status not recorded). Some clones in this sample may be carry-over from other donors' samples.

This chain uses TRBV7-9 with TRBJ2-5, with 7 bases identical to TRBD1. Germline V gives CDR1 SEHNR, CDR2 FQNEAQ (reference sequence). The junction had 17 bases not matched to a gene; V was cut back by 3 bases and J by 4 bases. The CDR3 is 18 amino acids. In DNA form, the CDR3 reads TGTGCCAGCAGCTTTAGTCTCATGAGACGGCCAGGGGGAGAGACCCAGTACTTC. Protein sequence: CASSFSLMRRPGGETQYF.

This clonotype was counted only a few times. This sequence joins TRBV7-2 and TRBJ2-7, with a possible D match to TRBD1 (7 bases). With 2 bases removed from V and 0 bases from J, the gap between germline ends came to 14 bases. This CDR3 has 16 residues. CDR1 is SGHTA, CDR2 FQGNSA, per germline. CDR3 sequence (DNA): TGTGCCAGCAGCTTACGGTCCAGGGGGGCCTCCTACGAGCAGTACTTC. It translates to CASSLRSRGASYEQYF. Full variable domain (outside the CDR3, taken from reference TRBV7-2 and TRBJ2-7): GAGVSQSPSNKVTEKGKDVELRCDPISGHTALYWYRQSLGQGLEFLIYFQGNSAPDKSGLPSDRFSAERTGGSVSTLTIQRTQQEDSAVYLCASSLRSRGASYEQYFGPGTRLTVT.

This rearrangement joins TRBV3-1 to TRBJ2-3; 10 bases are shared with TRBD2. This CDR3 contains 15 residues. V was clipped by 4 bases and J by 1 base; unmatched bases: 2. The germline gives CDR1 LGHDT, CDR2 YNNKEL (reference sequence). CDR3 sequence reads: CASSPLAGGTDTQYF. DNA of the CDR3: TGTGCCAGCAGCCCCCTAGCGGGGGGCACAGATACGCAGTATTTT.

The J gene is TRBJ1-1, the V gene TRBV12-3 or TRBV12-4; possibly TRBD1 for D (6 bases). V shed 6 bases and J shed 8 bases, with 10 bases lying between them. This CDR3 comprises 11 residues. CDR3 residues: CASSQGIEAFF. The DNA of the CDR3 is TGTGCCAGCAGCCAGGGGATCGAAGCTTTCTTT.

This chain links TRBV5-1 with TRBJ1-6, with 7 nucleotides matching TRBD1. The CDR3 loop spans 16 amino acids. Germline V CDR1 and CDR2: SGHRS, YFSETQ. Germline trimming cut 4 bases from V and 3 bases from J; bases unmatched to any gene: 7. The CDR3 is CASSVDRVGYNSPLHF. The CDR3 DNA follows: TGCGCCAGCAGCGTCGACAGGGTCGGCTATAATTCACCCCTCCACTTT.

This clonotype turned up a few times. The chain carries TRBV7-2 and TRBJ1-3, with D tentatively TRBD1 (5 bases). The CDR3 sequence is 16 residues long. CDR1 is SGHTA and CDR2 is FQGNSA in the germline V gene. The V end lost 5 bases, the J end lost 4 bases, and 18 bases lay between the germline ends. CDR3 region: CASSPIFGARGNTIYF. CDR3 in DNA: TGTGCCAGCAGCCCCATCTTCGGGGCGCGGGGAAACACCATATATTTT.

The sample holds a few counts of this clonotype. The chain joins TRBV28 to TRBJ2-3; 9 nucleotides align to TRBD2. J was trimmed by 2 bases and V by 4 bases; bases with no gene match: 1. Germline CDR1 and CDR2: MDHEN and SYDVKM. The CDR3 is 14 residues long. The CDR3 DNA reads as TGTGCCAGCAGTTCGGGACTAGCCACAGATACGCAGTATTTT. It encodes CASSSGLATDTQYF.

In its sample, this clonotype was seen a few times. V is TRBV7-8 and J is TRBJ2-5; 9 bases are shared with TRBD1. J gave up 5 bases and V 3 bases, and 7 bases lay outside the gene matches. Germline V lookup: CDR1 SGHVS, CDR2 FQNEAQ. This CDR3 region has 15 residues. The CDR3 sequence is CASSLGTGIGETQYF. CDR3 bases: TGTGCCAGCAGCTTGGGGACAGGGATCGGGGAGACCCAGTACTTC.

At least ten counts were recorded for this clonotype. V gene TRBV27 combines with J gene TRBJ2-3; D possibly corresponds to TRBD2 (6 bases). The length of the CDR3 is 14 residues. Deletions cut 5 bases from V and 0 bases from J, with 9 bases between. Germline V gene sequence: CDR1 MNHEY, CDR2 SMNVEV (reference sequence). The CDR3 reads CASSRGVSTDTQYF. CDR3 DNA: TGTGCCAGCAGTCGCGGGGTTAGCACAGATACGCAGTATTTT.